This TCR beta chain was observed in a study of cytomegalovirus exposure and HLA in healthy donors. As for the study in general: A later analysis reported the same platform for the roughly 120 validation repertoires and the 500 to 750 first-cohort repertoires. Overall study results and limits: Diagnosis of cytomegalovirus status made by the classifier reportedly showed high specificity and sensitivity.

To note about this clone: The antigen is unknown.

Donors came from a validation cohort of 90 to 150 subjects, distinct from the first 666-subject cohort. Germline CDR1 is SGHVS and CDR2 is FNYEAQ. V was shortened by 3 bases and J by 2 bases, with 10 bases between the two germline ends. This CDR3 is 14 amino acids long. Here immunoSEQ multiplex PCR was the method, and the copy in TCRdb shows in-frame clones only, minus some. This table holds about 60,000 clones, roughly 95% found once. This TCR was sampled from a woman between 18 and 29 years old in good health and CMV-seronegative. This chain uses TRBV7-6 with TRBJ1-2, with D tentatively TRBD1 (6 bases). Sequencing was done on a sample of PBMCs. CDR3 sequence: CASSLGGPNYGYTF. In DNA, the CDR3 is TGTGCCAGCAGCTTGGGGGGGCCCAACTATGGCTACACCTTC.